This T cell receptor beta chain was profiled in a study of shared clonotypes between healthy human individuals. Genomic DNA from unsorted samples was obtained from 80 million to 100 million PBMCs (per sample). Input per replicate PCR of unsorted PBMC was about 300 ng DNA, corresponding to tens of thousands of T cell genomes. This table comes from immunoSEQ multiplex PCR, and its TCRdb copy is limited to in-frame clones, with some not included. Of 450,000 to 500,000 clones in the sample, 70% to 85% are singletons; the top ten hold around 13%. This clone is a singleton in its sample. The length of the CDR3 is 14 residues. Per germline, CDR1 SGHDT and CDR2 YYEEEE. Trimming cost V 1 base and J 9 bases; bases outside gene matches: 8.

The rearrangement links TRBV5-6 to TRBJ2-7; 9 nucleotides line up with TRBD2. Specimen: PBMCs. The clonotype was recovered from a middle-aged woman in good health. Some clones in this sample may be carry-over from other donors' samples. CDR3 bases: TGTGCCAGCAGCTTGAAGACTAGCGGCGTCGCGCAGTACTTC. Encoded protein: CASSLKTSGVAQYF.